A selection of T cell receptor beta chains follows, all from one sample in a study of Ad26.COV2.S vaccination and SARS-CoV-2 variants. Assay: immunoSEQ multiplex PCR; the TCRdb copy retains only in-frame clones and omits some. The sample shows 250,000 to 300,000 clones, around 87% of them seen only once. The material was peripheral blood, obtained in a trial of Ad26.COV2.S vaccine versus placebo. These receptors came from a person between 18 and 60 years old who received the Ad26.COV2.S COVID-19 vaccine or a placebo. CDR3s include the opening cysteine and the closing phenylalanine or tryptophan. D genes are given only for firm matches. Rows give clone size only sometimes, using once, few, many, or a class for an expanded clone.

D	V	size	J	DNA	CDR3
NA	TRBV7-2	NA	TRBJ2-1	TGTGCCAGCAGCCCCGACCCGGGGACCTACAATGAGCAGTTCTTC	CASSPDPGTYNEQFF
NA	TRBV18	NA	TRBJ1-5	TGTGCCAGCTCACCCCGGGACAACCAGCCCCAGCATTTT	CASSPRDNQPQHF
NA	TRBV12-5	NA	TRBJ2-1	TGTGCTAGTGGTTTGGTAAGAGTCAATGAGCAGTTCTTC	CASGLVRVNEQFF
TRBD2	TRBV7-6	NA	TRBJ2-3	TGTGCCAGCAGCTTATATGCGGGGGGGTCGGATACGCAGTATTTT	CASSLYAGGSDTQYF
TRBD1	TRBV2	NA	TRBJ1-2	TGTGCCAGCAGTGATGACAGGGCAGACTATGGCTACACCTTC	CASSDDRADYGYTF
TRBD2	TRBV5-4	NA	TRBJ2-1	TGTGCCAGCAGTTTCGGGACTAGCGGGATAAATGAGCAGTTCTTC	CASSFGTSGINEQFF
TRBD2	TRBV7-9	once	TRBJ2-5	TGTGCCAGCAGCCGAACCCTAGCGGGAGTTCGAGAGACCCAGTACTTC	CASSRTLAGVRETQYF
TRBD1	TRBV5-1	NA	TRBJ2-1	TGCGCCAGCAGCTTGTCGCCGGGACAGCCAGACAATGAGCAGTTCTTC	CASSLSPGQPDNEQFF
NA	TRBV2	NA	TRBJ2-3	TGTGCCAGCAGTGTTGGACCGCCCCGGGATACGCAGTATTTT	CASSVGPPRDTQYF
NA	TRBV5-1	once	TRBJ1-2	TGCGCCAGCAGCTTGACAGAATCTAACTATGGCTACACCTTC	CASSLTESNYGYTF
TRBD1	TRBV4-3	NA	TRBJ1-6	TGCGCCAGCAGCCATGACCGGGACAGGGAAAATTCACCCCTCCACTTT	CASSHDRDRENSPLHF
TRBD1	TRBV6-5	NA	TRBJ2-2	TGTGCCAGCAGTTCGGGACAGGGAGCCGGGGAGCTGTTTTTT	CASSSGQGAGELFF
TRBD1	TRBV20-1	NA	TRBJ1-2	TGCAGTGCTAGGGACAGGAATGGCTACACCTTC	CSARDRNGYTF
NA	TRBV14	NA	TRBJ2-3	TGTGCCAGCAGCCAAGATCCCCAGGGGACAGATACGCAGTATTTT	CASSQDPQGTDTQYF
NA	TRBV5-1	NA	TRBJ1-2	TGCGCCAGCACCAAAGGGACTTTTCTAGAGGGCTACACCTTC	CASTKGTFLEGYTF
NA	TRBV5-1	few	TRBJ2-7	TGCGCCAGCAGCCTGCTGGGTCATTCCTACGAGCAGTACTTC	CASSLLGHSYEQYF
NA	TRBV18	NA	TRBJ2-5	TGTGCCAGCTCACCCCAGAGACGAGAGACCCAGTACTTC	CASSPQRRETQYF
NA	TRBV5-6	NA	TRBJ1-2	TGTGCCAGCAGCATCACCGGGACAACTGGCTACACCTTC	CASSITGTTGYTF
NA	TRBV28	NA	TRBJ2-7	TGTGCCAGCAGTCCACAGGGATACGAGCAGTACTTC	CASSPQGYEQYF
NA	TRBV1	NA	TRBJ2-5	TGCACCAGCTGGGGACTCGGTGAGGAGACCCAGTACTTC	CTSWGLGEETQYF
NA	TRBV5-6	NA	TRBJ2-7	TGTGCCAGCAGCTTAGGGAGCCTTTTTATTTCCTACGAGCAGTACTTC	CASSLGSLFISYEQYF
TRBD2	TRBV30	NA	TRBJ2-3	TGTGCCTGGCGACTAGCGGGAGGGACAGATACGCAGTATTTT	CAWRLAGGTDTQYF
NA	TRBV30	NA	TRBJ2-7	TGTGCCTGGACGGGGAGTGAGAGTTCCTACGAGCAGTACTTC	CAWTGSESSYEQYF
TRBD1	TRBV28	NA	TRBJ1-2	TGTGCCAGCAGTTTGAATCCAGGGGGACACTATGGCTACACCTTC	CASSLNPGGHYGYTF
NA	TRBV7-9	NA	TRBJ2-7	TGTGCCAGCAGCCAGGACAGCTCCTACGAGCAGTACTTC	CASSQDSSYEQYF
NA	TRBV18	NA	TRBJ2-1	TGTGCCAGCTTAAGCACACGGCCCGCTACGGACAATGAGCAGTTCTTC	CASLSTRPATDNEQFF
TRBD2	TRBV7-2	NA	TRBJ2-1	TGTGCCAGCAGCTTCGGGACTAGCCCTGGCAATGAGCAGTTCTTC	CASSFGTSPGNEQFF
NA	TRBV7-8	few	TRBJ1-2	TGTGCCAGCAGCTTAGTATTCTCCTTGGGGGCGATCGGGTATGGCTACACCTTC	CASSLVFSLGAIGYGYTF
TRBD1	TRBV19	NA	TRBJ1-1	TGTGCCAGTGGGGAACAGGGGGCATCTGAAGCTTTCTTT	CASGEQGASEAFF
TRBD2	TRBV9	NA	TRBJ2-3	TGTGCCAGCAGCGTAGCTTCGAGGCGGGGGGGCGGCACAGATACGCAGTATTTT	CASSVASRRGGGTDTQYF